This is a list of T cell receptor beta chains from one sample in a study of blood T cell repertoires in COVID-19. Data came from immunoSEQ multiplex PCR; TCRdb stores just in-frame clones and leaves some out. Among roughly 100,000 clones listed, 70% to 90% were seen once. Sample: peripheral blood. Receptors were obtained from a woman aged 60-70 years with acute or convalescent COVID-19. Each CDR3 is given with its conserved first and last residue. The D gene is left open where the match is weak. Only part of the rows carry a size: once, few, many, or a class if the clone is expanded.

d_call j_call v_call clone_size cdr3_aa cdr3_nt
TRBD1 TRBJ1-2 TRBV18 NA CASSTMGKGGTNYGYTF TGTGCCAGCTCGACGATGGGAAAAGGGGGCACGAACTATGGCTACACCTTC
TRBD1 TRBJ1-1 TRBV10-3 NA CATGTGASNTEAFF TGTGCCACCGGGACAGGGGCCTCGAACACTGAAGCTTTCTTT
NA TRBJ1-1 TRBV21-1 NA CASSKGQGARTEAFF TGTGCCAGCAGCAAAGGCCAGGGGGCGCGGACTGAAGCTTTCTTT
TRBD2 TRBJ2-4 TRBV19 NA CASSPAGALAKNIQYF TGTGCCAGTAGTCCCGCGGGAGCATTAGCCAAAAACATTCAGTACTTC
NA TRBJ2-1 TRBV2 NA CASELASNEQFF TGTGCCAGCGAACTAGCAAGCAATGAGCAGTTCTTC
TRBD1 TRBJ1-2 TRBV15 NA CATSRGTGKVF TGTGCCACCAGCAGAGGGACAGGGAAGGTTTTC
NA TRBJ2-2 TRBV2 once CASTHGGAPLGELFF TGTGCCAGCACTCATGGGGGGGCCCCGTTAGGGGAGCTGTTTTTT
NA TRBJ1-1 TRBV7-6 NA CASSLMISSVNTEAFF TGTGCCAGCAGCTTAATGATCTCCTCGGTGAACACTGAAGCTTTCTTT
TRBD2 TRBJ2-1 TRBV25-1 NA CASSDPRLAGSNEQFF TGTGCCAGCAGTGACCCCAGACTAGCGGGATCGAATGAGCAGTTCTTC
NA TRBJ1-1 TRBV2 NA CASSPTRVNTEAFF TGTGCCAGCAGTCCTACACGGGTGAACACTGAAGCTTTCTTT
NA TRBJ2-5 TRBV5-4 NA CASSRGGVETQYF TGTGCCAGCAGCCGGGGCGGGGTGGAGACCCAGTACTTC
NA TRBJ1-1 TRBV27 NA CASSLEAYTEAFF TGTGCCAGCAGTTTGGAGGCTTACACTGAAGCTTTCTTT
TRBD2 TRBJ2-2 TRBV10-3 NA CAISEASGRGNTGELFF TGTGCCATCAGTGAGGCTAGCGGGAGGGGGAACACCGGGGAGCTGTTTTTT
NA TRBJ1-2 TRBV28 NA CASSLEEEGLYGYTF TGTGCCAGCAGTTTAGAAGAGGAGGGGCTCTATGGCTACACCTTC